This T cell receptor (beta chain) came from a study of cytomegalovirus exposure and HLA in healthy donors. Points from the study as a whole: The listing of roughly 160 TCR beta chains classed them as cytomegalovirus-associated. Reports showed the classifier diagnosing cytomegalovirus status with high specificity and sensitivity. Across donors, most TCRs were seen rarely, yet some public ones were widespread. It was confirmed in vitro that a few of the CMV-associated chains were specific for CMV antigens.

Details on this clone: As yet, its antigen is unknown.

Sequencing used immunoSEQ multiplex PCR; TCRdb keeps in-frame clones, though not all of them. The sample records around 300,000 clones, 86% being singletons. The CDR3 totals 14 residues. CDR1 is SQVTM and CDR2 is ANQGSEA in the germline V gene. The V end was cut by 6 bases, the J end by 0 bases, with 14 bases between. The rearrangement uses TRBV29-1 and TRBJ1-1; weak D call: TRBD1 (5 bases). This TCR derives from a woman under 30 in good health and CMV-seronegative. Material for sequencing was PBMCs. The CDR3 loop reads CSVSRVTMNTEAFF. In DNA, the CDR3 is TGCAGCGTGTCCAGGGTGACCATGAACACTGAAGCTTTCTTT.